One T cell receptor beta chain is described in this entry. Its antigen is not known. This sample was included in a study of Graves' ophthalmopathy and Graves' hyperthyroidism. Study-level background: The collection of peripheral blood took place at initial diagnosis, before any treatment.

In this cohort, patients with other autoimmune diseases, uncontrolled infections, pregnancy or lactation were excluded. Study-level points and caveats: Both a roughly 70% sensitivity and an approximately 74% specificity characterized the model's predictions of ophthalmopathy progression. In blood, most expanded thyroid clonotypes above 0.001 frequency were also detected.

CDR3 length: 14 amino acids. Germline assignment: CDR1 MNHNS and CDR2 SASEGT. Deletions cut 7 bases from V and 5 bases from J, with 17 bases between. RNA transcripts were the source from which TCR beta CDR3 regions were amplified. First-round RT-PCR used HTBI primers; second-round multiplex PCR followed. TCRdb used MiXCR to reprocess the multiplex PCR reads, holding one entry per CDR3 protein. This repertoire shows under 800,000 distinct CDR3 sequences, 20% to 25% found once; its top ten account for around 7%. Sequenced input: peripheral blood. The TCR comes from a young woman with stable Graves' hyperthyroidism. Some clones in this sample may be carry-over from other donors' samples. V usage is TRBV6-1 and J usage is TRBJ1-1; maybe TRBD1 (5 bases). CDR3 in amino acids: CASTAGQGWTEAFF. The CDR3 nucleotides are TGTGCCAGCACGGCGGGGCAGGGTTGGACTGAAGCTTTCTTT.